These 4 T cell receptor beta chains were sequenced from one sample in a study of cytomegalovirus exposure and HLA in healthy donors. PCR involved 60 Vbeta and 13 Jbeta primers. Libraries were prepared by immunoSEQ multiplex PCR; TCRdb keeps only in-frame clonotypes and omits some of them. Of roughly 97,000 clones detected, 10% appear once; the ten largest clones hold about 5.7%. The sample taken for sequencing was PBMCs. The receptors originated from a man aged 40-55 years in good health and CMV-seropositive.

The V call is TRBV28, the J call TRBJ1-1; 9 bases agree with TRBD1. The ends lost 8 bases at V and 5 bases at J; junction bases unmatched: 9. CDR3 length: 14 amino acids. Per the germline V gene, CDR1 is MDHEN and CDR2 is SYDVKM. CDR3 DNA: TGTGCCAGCGGCCAGGACAGGGGAGTTACTGAAGCTTTCTTT. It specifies CASGQDRGVTEAFF.

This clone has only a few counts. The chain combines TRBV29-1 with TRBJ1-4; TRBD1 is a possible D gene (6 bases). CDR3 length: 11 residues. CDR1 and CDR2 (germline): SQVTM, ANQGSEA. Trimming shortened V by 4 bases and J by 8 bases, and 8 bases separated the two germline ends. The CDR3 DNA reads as TGCAGCGTTGTAAGGGGGGAAAAACTGTTTTTT. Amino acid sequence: CSVVRGEKLFF.

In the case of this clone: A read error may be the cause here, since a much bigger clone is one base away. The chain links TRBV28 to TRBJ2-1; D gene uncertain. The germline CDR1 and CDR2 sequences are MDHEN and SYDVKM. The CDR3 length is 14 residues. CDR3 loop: CVSSFTSSYNEQFF. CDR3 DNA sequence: TGTGTCAGCAGTTTTACAAGCTCCTACAATGAGCAGTTCTTC.

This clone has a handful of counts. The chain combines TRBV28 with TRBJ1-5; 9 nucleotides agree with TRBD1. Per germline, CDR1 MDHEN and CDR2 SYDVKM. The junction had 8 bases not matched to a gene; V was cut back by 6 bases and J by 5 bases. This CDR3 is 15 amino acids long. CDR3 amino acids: CASSGRDRVHQPQHF. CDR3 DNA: TGTGCCAGCAGCGGCCGGGACAGGGTCCATCAGCCCCAGCATTTT.